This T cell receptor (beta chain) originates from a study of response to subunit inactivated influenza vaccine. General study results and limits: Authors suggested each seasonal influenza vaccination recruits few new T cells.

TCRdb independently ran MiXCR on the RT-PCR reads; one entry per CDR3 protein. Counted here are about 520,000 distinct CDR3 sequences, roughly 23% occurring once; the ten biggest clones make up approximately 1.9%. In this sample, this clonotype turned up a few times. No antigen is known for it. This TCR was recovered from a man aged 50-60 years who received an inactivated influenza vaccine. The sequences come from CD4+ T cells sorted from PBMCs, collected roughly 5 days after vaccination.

The CDR3 DNA reads as TGTGCCACCAGCGGACAACAGGGCCTCAATTCACCCCTCCACTTT. This sequence encodes CATSGQQGLNSPLHF. The V gene is TRBV15, the J gene TRBJ1-6; D might be TRBD1 (6 bases). Trimming removed 5 bases at V and 7 bases at J, with 15 bases between. CDR3 length: 15 residues. Germline loops: CDR1 LNHNV, CDR2 YYDKDF (reference sequence). The whole variable domain, remainder taken from reference TRBV15 and TRBJ1-6, is DAMVIQNPRYQVTQFGKPVTLSCSQTLNHNVMYWYQQKSSQAPKLLFHYYDKDFNNEADTPDNFQSRRPNTSFCFLDIRSPGLGDTAMYLCATSGQQGLNSPLHFGNGTRLTVT.